Below, 27 T cell receptor beta chains from the same sample are listed, as sequenced in a study of tumor-infiltrating lymphocytes in primary liver carcinoma. A primer matching the constant region was used to make TCR beta cDNA from 500 ng of total RNA. Library construction for TCR beta comprised three nested multiplex PCR rounds performed with slightly modified ARM-PCR. The opening two PCR rounds, 10 cycles each, paired TRBV1-TRBV30 forward primers with a C-beta reverse primer. MiXCR, run by TCRdb on the multiplex PCR reads, gives a single entry per CDR3 protein. The sample shows approximately 80,000 distinct CDR3 sequences, under 75% of them seen only once. Total RNA and DNA came together from 20-30 mg of bulk tissue without cell sorting. The sequencing input was tumor-adjacent normal liver tissue. The receptor source for this set is a man aged 40-49 years with primary liver carcinoma and hepatitis B virus infection.

Concerning this clonotype: Mismatch with germline at one junction end may stem from a read error. This chain links TRBV5-1 with TRBJ2-7; 8 bases map to TRBD1. The CDR3 is made up of 14 amino acids. Germline loops: CDR1 SGHRS, CDR2 YFSETQ. CDR3 bases: TGCGCCAGCAGCGGTCAGGGGGCCCCCTACGAACAGTACTTC. Encoded protein: CASSGQGAPYEQYF.

With regard to this clonotype: A read error is possible here, since a much larger clone lies one base away. This rearrangement joins TRBV7-6 to TRBJ1-6; D possibly corresponds to TRBD1 (6 bases). CDR1 is SGHVS and CDR2 is FNYEAQ in the germline V gene. Trimming shortened V by 5 bases and J by 11 bases, and 16 bases separated the two germline ends. The CDR3 extends over 14 amino acids. The CDR3 is CASSLFGGNPPLHF. CDR3 in DNA: TGTGCCAGCAGCCTATTTGGGGGCAATCCACCCCTCCACTTT.

About this clonotype itself: This may come from a read error, since a much larger clone is one base off. V and J are TRBV28 and TRBJ1-4; possibly TRBD1 for D (5 bases). Germline V CDR1 and CDR2: MDHEN, SYDVKM. The CDR3 runs to 11 residues. The CDR3 sequence: CASSSGGKLSF. The CDR3 DNA reads TGTGCCAGCAGTTCCGGGGGAAAACTGTCTTTT.

For this clonotype: An end of the junction does not agree with germline; a read error may underlie this. This chain uses TRBV4-1 with TRBJ2-1, with D maybe TRBD2 (6 bases). There are 17 residues in the CDR3. Germline CDR1 is MGHRA and CDR2 is YSYEKL. CDR3 sequence reads: CASSPELAESSYDEQFF. In DNA, the CDR3 is TGCGCCAGTAGCCCGGAACTAGCAGAAAGCTCCTACGATGAGCAGTTCTTC.

This clonotype was detected ten times or more. The chain couples TRBV4-1 to TRBJ1-5; D is unclear. Germline V gene lookup returns CDR1 MGHRA and CDR2 YSYEKL. Trimming left V 4 bases short and J 2 bases short, with 15 bases between. This CDR3 has 16 amino acids. The CDR3 region has the DNA TGCGCCAGCAGCCCCGTTGGGAGGGTTGGCAATCAGCCCCAGCATTTT. Translated: CASSPVGRVGNQPQHF.

Points on this clonotype: With a much larger clone just one base away, this may be a read error. The V and J genes are TRBV28 and TRBJ2-1, with TRBD2 identical over 10 bases. The CDR3 sequence is 15 residues long. Germline V CDR1 and CDR2: MDHEN, SYDVKM. V shed 4 bases and J 8 bases; nucleotides not matched to a gene: 8. CDR3 DNA: TGTGCCAGCAGTTCGGGCTCTAGCGGGGGCTATGAGCAGTTCTTC. Translating gives CASSSGSSGGYEQFF.

A note on this clonotype: The conserved closing phenylalanine or tryptophan is absent in this CDR3, likely reflecting a read error. The chain recombines TRBV6-6 with TRBJ1-6; D is possibly TRBD1 (6 bases). The CDR3 has 15 residues. V gave up 2 bases and J gave up 10 bases, with 15 bases separating them. CDR1 and CDR2 (germline): MNHNY, SVGAGI (reference sequence). CDR3 coding DNA: TGTGCCAGCAGTTACGGGGGCAACGGTGAATCACCCCTCCACTCT. As protein: CASSYGGNGESPLHS.

V and J are TRBV21-1 and TRBJ2-7; the listed D gene, TRBD2, was not tested against the DNA. TRBV21-1 represents a pseudogene. CDR3 length: 18 amino acids. CDR3 sequence reads: CASSKEGLGLYNFYEQYF. The CDR3 nucleotides read TGTGCCAGCAGCAAAGAGGGATTGGGACTGTACAACTTCTACGAGCAGTACTTC.

Remarks on this clonotype: No DNA is shown, since the ends of the CDR3 on it are uncertain; the CDR3 is the one TCRdb lists. V and J are TRBV4-1 and TRBJ2-1; TRBD2, the D gene given by the table, was not confirmed from the DNA. Germline lookup yields CDR1 MGHRA and CDR2 YSYEKL. The CDR3 region is 17 residues in length, termini included. This chain's CDR3 is CASSQDWASGSYNEQSF.

This clonotype was found many times. This rearrangement joins TRBV28 to TRBJ2-5, with no clear D. The CDR3 has 11 amino acids. Germline V gene sequence: CDR1 MDHEN, CDR2 SYDVKM. With 5 bases removed from V and 5 bases from J, the gap between germline ends came to 6 bases. The CDR3 reads CASSNPETQYF. The DNA of the CDR3 is TGTGCCAGCAGTAATCCCGAGACCCAGTACTTC.

As to this clonotype: The conserved phenylalanine or tryptophan is not found at the CDR3 terminus, so this likely reflects a read error. The chain recombines TRBV6-6 with TRBJ1-1; weak D call: TRBD1 (5 bases). Germline lookup yields CDR1 MNHNY and CDR2 SVGAGI (reference sequence). The CDR3 runs to 14 residues. CDR3 nucleotides: TGTACCAGCAGTTACCTTGGACACAACACTGAAGCTTTCTCT. Protein sequence: CTSSYLGHNTEAFS.

Turning to this clonotype: The junction shows a germline mismatch at one end, possibly a read error. The chain employs TRBV6-2 or TRBV6-3 and TRBJ2-3; D is possibly TRBD1 (5 bases). The CDR3 length is 16 residues. CDR1 is MNHEY and CDR2 is SVGEGT in the germline V gene. The CDR3, as DNA: TGTACCAGCAGCACTACAGGAACGACGACCACAGATACGCAGTATTTT. This encodes CTSSTTGTTTTDTQYF.

This clonotype has only one observation. V gene TRBV6-5 combines with J gene TRBJ2-5, with D perhaps TRBD2 (5 bases). Per germline, CDR1 MNHEY and CDR2 SVGAGI. The CDR3 runs 16 residues. Trimming shortened V by 0 bases and J by 5 bases, and 16 bases separated the two germline ends. The CDR3 protein is CASSYSGSPGSETQYF. The CDR3 DNA reads TGTGCCAGCAGTTACTCTGGGTCGCCGGGGTCGGAGACCCAGTACTTC.

Points on this clonotype: At one end, the junction sequence differs from germline, possibly due to a read error. The chain links TRBV12-3 or TRBV12-4 to TRBJ1-2; TRBD1 aligns across 7 bases. The length of the CDR3 is 15 residues. CDR3 nucleotides: TGTGCCAGAAGTTTAGGACCACAGGGGATAGGGGGCTACACCTTC. It encodes CARSLGPQGIGGYTF.

The chain combines TRBV12-3 or TRBV12-4 with TRBJ2-1; D is ambiguous. The CDR3 is made up of 14 amino acids. Trimming took 4 bases from V and 5 from J, leaving 12 bases between them. CDR3 sequence reads: CASSYFIADNEQFF. The CDR3 DNA reads as TGTGCCAGCAGTTACTTCATAGCAGACAATGAGCAGTTCTTC.

With regard to this clonotype: At one end, the junction sequence differs from germline, possibly due to a read error. The V and J genes are TRBV19 and TRBJ2-4, with 9 positions matching TRBD2. The length of the CDR3 is 21 residues. From germline, CDR1 is LNHDA and CDR2 SQIVND (reference sequence). The CDR3 sequence is CASSIEGQGTSGHGAKSIQYF. In DNA, the CDR3 is TGTGCCAGTAGTATTGAGGGCCAGGGAACTAGCGGGCATGGAGCCAAAAGCATTCAGTACTTC. Full variable domain (rest looked up from reference TRBV19 and TRBJ2-4): DGGITQSPKYLFRKEGQNVTLSCEQNLNHDAMYWYRQDPGQGLRLIYYSQIVNDFQKGDIAEGYSVSREKKESFPLTVTSAQKNPTAFYLCASSIEGQGTSGHGAKSIQYFGAGTRLSVL.

The chain recombines TRBV29-1 with TRBJ2-1; weak D call: TRBD1 (5 bases). This CDR3 is 10 amino acids long. The germline V gene has CDR1 SQVTM and CDR2 ANQGSEA. The CDR3 region has the DNA TGCGTCGGCACAGGTCGGGAGCAGTTCTTC. Translated, it gives CVGTGREQFF.

This clonotype was recorded many times. J is TRBJ1-6 and V is TRBV11-2, with D possibly matching TRBD1 (5 bases). Germline lookup yields CDR1 SGHAT and CDR2 FQNNGV. The ends were cut back, 1 base at V and 4 bases at J, with 11 bases in the middle. The CDR3 sequence is 16 residues long. This chain's CDR3 is CASSLGDDGYNSPLHF. Here the CDR3 DNA reads TGTGCCAGCAGCTTAGGGGACGACGGTTATAATTCACCCCTCCACTTT.

Only a few counts were recorded for this clonotype. This chain links TRBV6-1 with TRBJ1-5, with D possibly matching TRBD1 (5 bases). The V gene's germline CDR1 is MNHNS and CDR2 SASEGT. This CDR3 has 15 residues. Between the trimmed V and J ends, which lost 6 bases and 4 bases, there was a span of 16 bases. The CDR3 DNA sequence: TGTGCCAGCAGGGGCAGGGTGATTCGAAATCAGCCCCAGCATTTT. This translates into CASRGRVIRNQPQHF.

On this clonotype itself: Given the absence of the conserved phenylalanine or tryptophan at the CDR3 end, a read error is likely. The chain uses TRBV10-3 and TRBJ1-1; a weak D match, TRBD1 (6 bases). Looked up from germline, CDR1 is ENHRY and CDR2 is SYGVKD. This CDR3 contains 14 residues. The CDR3 sequence: CAISESTGGTGAFI. CDR3 DNA: TGTGCCATCAGTGAGTCGACTGGGGGCACTGGAGCTTTCATT.

The chain recombines TRBV28 with TRBJ2-2; D uncertain. The CDR3 consists of 13 residues. Germline lookup yields CDR1 MDHEN and CDR2 SYDVKM. V dropped 9 bases and J dropped 1 base, with 9 bases sitting between them. This chain's CDR3 is CARRLQNTGELFF. CDR3 nucleotide sequence: TGTGCCAGACGTTTACAGAACACCGGGGAGCTGTTTTTT.

With regard to this clonotype: The conserved phenylalanine or tryptophan normally closing the CDR3 is absent here, so this likely arose from a read error. This chain joins TRBV5-6 and TRBJ2-3, with D perhaps matching TRBD2 (5 bases). CDR1 is SGHDT and CDR2 is YYEEEE in the germline V gene. The CDR3 covers 14 residues. The CDR3 loop reads CACSPWRNTDTQYY. CDR3 nucleotides: TGTGCCTGCAGCCCCTGGAGGAACACAGATACGCAGTATTAT.

In its sample, this clonotype was seen once. It is likely a read error, because the conserved phenylalanine at the end of the CDR3 is missing. This chain uses TRBV11-2 with TRBJ1-6, with 8 bases matching TRBD1. Germline trimming cut 6 bases from V and 12 bases from J; bases unmatched to any gene: 13. Germline V gene data show CDR1 as SGHAT and CDR2 as FQNNGV. The CDR3 runs to 15 residues. CDR3 DNA sequence: TGTGCCAGCAGACTTACCGGACAGGGCGGATTACCCCTCCACTTA. This codes for CASRLTGQGGLPLHL.

V is TRBV6-5 and J is TRBJ2-1; maybe TRBD1 (6 bases). Germline values: CDR1 MNHEY, CDR2 SVGAGI. Trimming removed 6 bases at V and 5 bases at J, with 11 bases between. CDR3 length: 13 residues. The CDR3 region is CASSPTGNNEQFF. CDR3 DNA sequence: TGTGCCAGCAGCCCAACAGGGAACAATGAGCAGTTCTTC.

Note on this clonotype: Since a much larger clone is just one base distant, this may be a read error. The chain links TRBV5-1 to TRBJ1-1, with D possibly TRBD1 on 5 matching bases. This CDR3 has 14 residues. V was shortened by 7 bases and J by 0 bases, with 13 bases between the two germline ends. CDR1 and CDR2 (germline): SGHRS, YFSETQ. CDR3 sequence reads: CASGTGLMNTEAFF. For the CDR3, the DNA is TGCGCCAGCGGCACGGGACTGATGAACACTGAAGCTTTCTTT. The variable domain in full, with the rest retrieved from reference TRBV5-1 and TRBJ1-1, is KAGVTQTPRYLIKTRGQQVTLSCSPISGHRSVSWYQQTPGQGLQFLFEYFSETQRNKGNFPGRFSGRQFSNSRSEMNVSTLELGDSALYLCASGTGLMNTEAFFGQGTRLTVV.

The V call is TRBV4-1, the J call TRBJ2-2, with 9 bases matching TRBD1. Losses at the gene ends were 7 bases for V and 0 bases for J; bases not matched to a gene: 9. This CDR3 comprises 17 residues. Per germline, CDR1 MGHRA and CDR2 YSYEKL. The CDR3 protein is CASNPSRTGANTGELFF. The DNA for the CDR3 is TGCGCCAGCAACCCATCCCGGACAGGGGCGAACACCGGGGAGCTGTTTTTT.

The J gene is TRBJ1-1, the V gene TRBV5-1; TRBD1 is a possible D gene (6 bases). The CDR3 spans 16 residues. V was trimmed by 3 bases and J by 4 bases, leaving 19 bases between them. The V gene's germline CDR1 is SGHRS and CDR2 YFSETQ. In DNA form, the CDR3 reads TGCGCCAGCAGCTCGCCACCACAGGGTGGTAGCACTGAAGCTTTCTTT. This translates into CASSSPPQGGSTEAFF. Variable domain in full (rest from reference TRBV5-1 and TRBJ1-1): KAGVTQTPRYLIKTRGQQVTLSCSPISGHRSVSWYQQTPGQGLQFLFEYFSETQRNKGNFPGRFSGRQFSNSRSEMNVSTLELGDSALYLCASSSPPQGGSTEAFFGQGTRLTVV.